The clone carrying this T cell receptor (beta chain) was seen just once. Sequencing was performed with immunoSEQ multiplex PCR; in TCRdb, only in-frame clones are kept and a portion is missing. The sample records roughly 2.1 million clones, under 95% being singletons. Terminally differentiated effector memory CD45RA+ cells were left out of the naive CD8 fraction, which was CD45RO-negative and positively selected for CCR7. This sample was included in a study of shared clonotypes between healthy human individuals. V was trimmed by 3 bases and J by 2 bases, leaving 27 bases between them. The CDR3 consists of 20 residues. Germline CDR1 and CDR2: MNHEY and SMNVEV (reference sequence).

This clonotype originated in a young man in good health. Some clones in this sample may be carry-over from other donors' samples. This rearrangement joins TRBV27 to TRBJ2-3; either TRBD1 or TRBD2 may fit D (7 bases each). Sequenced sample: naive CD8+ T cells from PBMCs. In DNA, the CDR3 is TGTGCCAGCAGTTTTCACCCTCGACAGGGAGGGGGTGGGTACACAGATACGCAGTATTTT. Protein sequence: CASSFHPRQGGGGYTDTQYF.